One sample yielded the 7 T cell receptor beta chains listed below, sequenced in a study of blood T cell repertoires in COVID-19. Assay: immunoSEQ multiplex PCR; the TCRdb copy retains only in-frame clones and omits some. The sample has about 170,000 clones, roughly 88% seen once. The specimen sequenced was peripheral blood. The receptor set was obtained from a young man with COVID-19, enrolled during active disease.

This clone was detected only once. The chain combines TRBV11-2 with TRBJ2-3; 8 nucleotides align to TRBD1. Germline CDR1 and CDR2: SGHAT and FQNNGV. The CDR3 consists of 14 residues. The trim removed 5 bases at V and 1 base at J, leaving 2 bases unmatched. The CDR3 sequence: CASSVGQGTDTQYF. CDR3 bases: TGTGCCAGCAGCGTGGGACAGGGCACAGATACGCAGTATTTT.

This rearrangement joins TRBV29-1 to TRBJ2-2; D unclear. Trimming stripped 6 bases from V and 0 bases from J, with 14 bases between. Per the germline V gene, CDR1 is SQVTM and CDR2 is ANQGSEA. The CDR3 contains 15 residues. The CDR3 protein is CSVRAREPNTGELFF. The CDR3 bases are TGCAGCGTCCGAGCTCGTGAACCGAACACCGGGGAGCTGTTTTTT.

The rearrangement uses TRBV4-1 and TRBJ1-2; D gene ambiguous. Per germline, CDR1 MGHRA and CDR2 YSYEKL. The germline V and J ends were trimmed by 4 bases and 5 bases, with 14 bases remaining between them. This CDR3 comprises 14 residues. CDR3 DNA: TGCGCCAGCAGCCCAACCGAGGAGAATTATGGCTACACCTTC. It yields the protein CASSPTEENYGYTF.

The rearrangement links TRBV18 to TRBJ1-4; the match to TRBD1 covers 7 bases. The CDR3 totals 15 residues. V trimming: 3 bases; J trimming: 0 bases; junction bases outside the gene matches: 1. CDR1 KGHSH and CDR2 LQKENI come from the germline V gene. CDR3 protein: CASSPQGATNEKLFF. The CDR3, as DNA: TGTGCCAGCTCACCTCAGGGGGCAACTAATGAAAAACTGTTTTTT.

The chain combines TRBV28 with TRBJ1-6; possibly TRBD1 for D (6 bases). The V gene's germline CDR1 is MDHEN and CDR2 SYDVKM. This CDR3 is built from 18 residues. The germline V and J ends were trimmed by 1 base and 6 bases, with 19 bases remaining between them. The CDR3 nucleotides read TGTGCCAGCAGTTTATCGGCAGGGGCCGGGGCTTTTAATTCACCCCTCCACTTT. This codes for CASSLSAGAGAFNSPLHF.

This clone came up once. This chain links TRBV10-3 with TRBJ2-2; 13 bases line up with TRBD2. The CDR3 totals 19 residues. Per the germline V gene, CDR1 is ENHRY and CDR2 is SYGVKD. Losses at the gene ends were 8 bases for V and 5 bases for J; bases not matched to a gene: 17. The CDR3 spells CAIPARGQGTSGDTGELFF. In DNA form, the CDR3 reads TGTGCCATCCCGGCCCGGGGACAGGGGACTAGCGGGGATACCGGGGAGCTGTTTTTT.

This chain connects TRBV9 to TRBJ1-5; D may be TRBD1 (5 bases). The CDR3 extends over 15 amino acids. Trimming took 5 bases from V and 1 from J, leaving 13 bases between them. Germline V gene lookup returns CDR1 SGDLS and CDR2 YYNGEE. The CDR3 spells CASSQSGGSNQPQHF. The CDR3 DNA sequence: TGTGCCAGCAGTCAGAGCGGGGGGAGCAATCAGCCCCAGCATTTT.